This T cell receptor (beta chain) was captured in a study of CD8+ T cells in alopecia areata. cDNA serving as the sequencing template came from extracted, reverse transcribed RNA. This table comes from immunoSEQ multiplex PCR, and its TCRdb copy is limited to in-frame clones, with some not included. The sample comprises about 140,000 clones, roughly half of which are singletons, and 0.95% to 1% rests with the top ten. Germline values: CDR1 SQVTM, CDR2 ANQGSEA. Trimming shortened V by 4 bases and J by 0 bases, and 7 bases separated the two germline ends. This CDR3 is 13 amino acids long. The receptor was isolated from a human donor with alopecia areata. Sequences were derived from CD4+ T cells sorted from blood, sampled at week 0. J is TRBJ1-5 and V is TRBV29-1; maybe TRBD1 (6 bases). The CDR3 spells CSVGTDSNQPQHF. DNA of the CDR3: TGCAGCGTTGGGACAGATAGCAATCAGCCCCAGCATTTT.